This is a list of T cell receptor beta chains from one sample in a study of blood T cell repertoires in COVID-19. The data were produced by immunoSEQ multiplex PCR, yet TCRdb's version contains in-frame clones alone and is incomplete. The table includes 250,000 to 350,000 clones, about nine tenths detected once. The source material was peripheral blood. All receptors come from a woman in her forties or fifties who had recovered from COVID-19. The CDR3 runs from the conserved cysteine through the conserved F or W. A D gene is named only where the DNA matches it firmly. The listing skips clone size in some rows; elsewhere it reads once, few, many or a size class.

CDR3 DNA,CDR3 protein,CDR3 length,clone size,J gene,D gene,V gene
TGTGCCAGCAGCTCGACTAGGCTGGGCGATGAAAAACTGTTTTTT,CASSSTRLGDEKLFF,15,NA,TRBJ1-4,NA,TRBV5-6
TGCGCCAGCACCTTCACCACAGGGGCTACTGAAGCTTTCTTT,CASTFTTGATEAFF,14,NA,TRBJ1-1,TRBD1,TRBV5-1
TGTGCCAGCAGCGCGGCCGGGACTAGCGGCGAGCAGTACTTC,CASSAAGTSGEQYF,14,NA,TRBJ2-7,TRBD2,TRBV5-4
TGTGCCAGCACTGTCAGCCAGGGTAATGAAAAACTGTTTTTT,CASTVSQGNEKLFF,14,NA,TRBJ1-4,NA,TRBV6-5
TGTGCCGCCCGGCAGTGGGCTCACTCTGGAAACACCATATATTTT,CAARQWAHSGNTIYF,15,NA,TRBJ1-3,NA,TRBV30
TGTGCCTGGAGTGTACAAAGGCAGGGTACTTCACCCCTCCACTTT,CAWSVQRQGTSPLHF,15,NA,TRBJ1-6,NA,TRBV30
TGTGCCCTCACCGGGACAGGGGGCTACACCTTC,CALTGTGGYTF,11,NA,TRBJ1-2,TRBD1,TRBV30
TGTGCCAGCAGCTTCGGGGGTCTCACCGACACTGAAGCTTTCTTT,CASSFGGLTDTEAFF,15,NA,TRBJ1-1,NA,TRBV7-9
TGTGCCATGGCGGACAGCCCCTATGGCTACACCTTC,CAMADSPYGYTF,12,NA,TRBJ1-2,NA,TRBV10-3
TGTGCCAGCAGCCGCGAACCTCACAATCAGCCCCAGCATTTT,CASSREPHNQPQHF,14,NA,TRBJ1-5,NA,TRBV6-5
TGTGCCAGTAGGGACAGGCCACACCGTACCTACGAGCAGTACTTC,CASRDRPHRTYEQYF,15,NA,TRBJ2-7,TRBD1,TRBV19
TGTGCCACCAGCAGAAACAGGGGCAATGAGCAGTTCTTC,CATSRNRGNEQFF,13,NA,TRBJ2-1,TRBD1,TRBV15
TGTGCCAGCAGCCTTCAGCTTACGGGAGGCTCCTACAATGAGCAGTTCTTC,CASSLQLTGGSYNEQFF,17,NA,TRBJ2-1,TRBD2,TRBV4-2
TGTGCCAGCAGCGTCACTAGCGGGAGAACAGATACGCAGTATTTT,CASSVTSGRTDTQYF,15,NA,TRBJ2-3,TRBD2,TRBV9
TGCGCCAGCAGCTTAAGTGGCGGGGGTCGACGCACAGATACGCAGTATTTT,CASSLSGGGRRTDTQYF,17,once,TRBJ2-3,TRBD2,TRBV5-1
TGTGCCTGGGAGGGGGGGGCCTCTGGCTACACCTTC,CAWEGGASGYTF,12,NA,TRBJ1-2,NA,TRBV30
TGTGCCAGCAGCTTAGGGGCAGGGACTAACTATGGCTACACCTTC,CASSLGAGTNYGYTF,15,NA,TRBJ1-2,NA,TRBV7-9
TGCGCCAGCAGCCCCCTCCCGGGACTTCAAGAGACCCAGTACTTC,CASSPLPGLQETQYF,15,NA,TRBJ2-5,NA,TRBV5-1
TGTGCCAGCAGCGTAGGGCTGGGGGCACAAGAGACCCAGTACTTC,CASSVGLGAQETQYF,15,once,TRBJ2-5,NA,TRBV9
TGTGCCAGTAGTACACAGAGACAGCCAGGGGCCTATGGCTACACCTTC,CASSTQRQPGAYGYTF,16,NA,TRBJ1-2,NA,TRBV19
TGTGCCAGCAGCGTAGCATCAGTCCGCTACAATGAGCAGTTCTTC,CASSVASVRYNEQFF,15,NA,TRBJ2-1,NA,TRBV9
TGTGCCAGCAGCTTATTAGCGGGAGGGGGTTACAATGAGCAGTTCTTC,CASSLLAGGGYNEQFF,16,NA,TRBJ2-1,TRBD2,TRBV7-3
TGTGCCAGCAGCCCAGTCGGGGGGGTTTCAGCTTTCTTT,CASSPVGGVSAFF,13,NA,TRBJ1-1,NA,TRBV7-3
TGTGCCAGCAGTTCAGTCGGAGGGGCGCTTCTCTACGAGCAGTACTTC,CASSSVGGALLYEQYF,16,NA,TRBJ2-7,NA,TRBV6-2/TRBV6-3
TGTGCCAGCAGTTCCGGGACAGCCGATGGCTACACCTTC,CASSSGTADGYTF,13,NA,TRBJ1-2,TRBD1,TRBV6-5
TGTGCCAGCAGTGAAGGTGCCGGGATCAAGGCGTACGAGCAGTACTTC,CASSEGAGIKAYEQYF,16,NA,TRBJ2-7,NA,TRBV25-1
TGTGCCAGCAGCCGAAGAGAAAGCGCAGATACGCAGTATTTT,CASSRRESADTQYF,14,NA,TRBJ2-3,NA,TRBV3-1/TRBV3-2
TGTGCCAGCAGCTTCTTAGGAGGGAATGAAAAACTGTTTTTT,CASSFLGGNEKLFF,14,NA,TRBJ1-4,NA,TRBV7-9
TGTGCCAGCAGCTCGGGAACGTACAATGAGCAGTTCTTC,CASSSGTYNEQFF,13,once,TRBJ2-1,NA,TRBV12-3/TRBV12-4
TGTGCCTGGAATGGCGGGCCCGGGGAGCTGTTTTTT,CAWNGGPGELFF,12,few,TRBJ2-2,NA,TRBV30
TGTGCCAGCAGCGTATTTATTCAGGGCCACACTGAAGCTTTCTTT,CASSVFIQGHTEAFF,15,NA,TRBJ1-1,NA,TRBV9
TGTGCCAGCAGTTTATACGGGACTCTACTGAATGAGCAGTTCTTC,CASSLYGTLLNEQFF,15,NA,TRBJ2-1,NA,TRBV27
TGCAGCGTTGCCTTACAGGGGGTAAGCACTGAAGCTTTCTTT,CSVALQGVSTEAFF,14,NA,TRBJ1-1,TRBD1,TRBV29-1
TGTGCCAGCAGCGTTGGACAGGGGGAGAATGGCTACACCTTC,CASSVGQGENGYTF,14,NA,TRBJ1-2,TRBD1,TRBV9
TGTGCCAGCAGTACCGGGACAGGCAAAGAGACCCAGTACTTC,CASSTGTGKETQYF,14,NA,TRBJ2-5,TRBD1,TRBV6-5
TGTGCCAGCGAATCTTCCGGGTTAGCCTTTGAAAAACTGTTTTTT,CASESSGLAFEKLFF,15,NA,TRBJ1-4,NA,TRBV28
TGTGCCAGCAGCTCACTTCGGAACACTGAAGCTTTCTTT,CASSSLRNTEAFF,13,NA,TRBJ1-1,NA,TRBV5-4
TGTGCCATCAGTGGGGCTAGCGGGGGTAGCACAGATACGCAGTATTTT,CAISGASGGSTDTQYF,16,NA,TRBJ2-3,TRBD2,TRBV10-3
TGTGCCAGCAGCTTAAGGGGGCTTTTCACCATATATTTT,CASSLRGLFTIYF,13,NA,TRBJ1-3,TRBD1,TRBV7-9
TGCGCCAGCAGCCAAGACCTCGACAGGGGTAATTCGTATGGCTACACCTTC,CASSQDLDRGNSYGYTF,17,NA,TRBJ1-2,TRBD1,TRBV4-3
TGTGCCAGCAGCTTAACCAGGGACACTGAAGCTTTCTTT,CASSLTRDTEAFF,13,NA,TRBJ1-1,NA,TRBV7-3
TGTGCCAGCAGCCAAACGGGGGGGGCAGGTGAGCAGTTCTTC,CASSQTGGAGEQFF,14,NA,TRBJ2-1,TRBD2,TRBV16
TGTGCCAGCAGTTTATGGCCAAACACTGAAGCTTTCTTT,CASSLWPNTEAFF,13,NA,TRBJ1-1,NA,TRBV12-3/TRBV12-4
TGTGCCAGCAGTTTTGGGACTAGCGGGGCTTCCTACAATGAGCAGTTCTTC,CASSFGTSGASYNEQFF,17,NA,TRBJ2-1,TRBD2,TRBV7-9